The clone carrying this T cell receptor beta chain was counted ten times or more. Its antigen is still unknown. This sample was taken from a study of response to subunit inactivated influenza vaccine. Whole-study results and caveats: The authors offered the suggestion that each seasonal influenza vaccination recruits few new T cells.

Each CDR3 protein gets one entry after TCRdb re-called the RT-PCR reads with MiXCR. The sample carries about 480,000 distinct CDR3 sequences, about an eighth recorded once. J gave up 3 bases and V 3 bases, and 5 bases lay outside the gene matches. The germline CDR1 and CDR2 sequences are LGHNA and YNFKEQ. This CDR3 region has 15 residues. This TCR came from a man in his fifties or sixties who received an inactivated influenza vaccine. The rearrangement joins TRBV4-2 to TRBJ2-3; TRBD2 agrees at 8 bases. Sample: PBMCs from blood, taken about 6 weeks after vaccination. This CDR3 is CASSQGLGGTDTQYF. CDR3 nucleotide sequence: TGTGCCAGCAGCCAGGGACTAGGAGGGACAGATACGCAGTATTTT.